This passage covers 8 T cell receptor beta chains from one sample sequenced in a study of blood T cells in healthy people across ages. Next came a second PCR, run for 7 to 11 cycles, which used a sample-barcoded 5' primer along with a J-beta primer mix. One entry per CDR3 protein results from TCRdb running MiXCR on the 5' RACE reads. The sample yields 1,800,000 or so distinct CDR3 sequences, 30% to 40% seen once. The sequenced sample consisted of blood. These receptor sequences come from a human donor in good health.

The rearrangement joins TRBV29-1 to TRBJ2-2, with TRBD1 matching 9 bases. The CDR3 totals 13 residues. Germline CDR1 SQVTM, CDR2 ANQGSEA. V trimming: 7 bases; J trimming: 2 bases; junction bases outside the gene matches: 2. The CDR3 spells CSADRGNTGELFF. The DNA of the CDR3 is TGCAGCGCGGACAGGGGAAACACCGGGGAGCTGTTTTTT.

This sequence joins TRBV19 and TRBJ1-2; D not certain. The germline gives CDR1 LNHDA, CDR2 SQIVND (reference sequence). The CDR3 runs 16 residues. The V and J ends lost 5 bases and 3 bases respectively, with 19 bases between them. Written as DNA, the CDR3 is TGTGCCAGTAGTGAACCCTCCGGGCGGACCGACTATGGCTACACCTTC. Translation gives CASSEPSGRTDYGYTF.

This rearrangement joins TRBV6-2 or TRBV6-3 to TRBJ2-3; weak D call: TRBD1 (5 bases). Germline CDR1 reads MNHEY; CDR2 reads SVGEGT. V gave up 7 bases and J gave up 6 bases, with 17 bases separating them. The CDR3 totals 14 residues. CDR3 amino acids: CASNQPRVTDTQYF. The CDR3 DNA follows: TGTGCCAGCAACCAACCCAGGGTTACGGATACGCAGTATTTT.

In this sample, this clonotype turned up a few times. The chain couples TRBV5-1 to TRBJ2-7; the D gene is possibly TRBD2 (5 bases). The germline CDR1 and CDR2 sequences are SGHRS and YFSETQ. This CDR3 has 15 amino acids. V shed 8 bases and J shed 3 bases, with 21 bases lying between them. The CDR3 DNA sequence: TGCGCCAGTCGAATTCTGGGCGGTGGGAGCTACGAGCAGTACTTC. Translating it yields CASRILGGGSYEQYF.

This clonotype was picked up a small number of times. The genes are TRBV5-6 and TRBJ2-4; D may be TRBD1 or TRBD2 (5 bases each). The V gene lost 3 bases and the J gene lost 6 bases, with 13 bases spanning the gap. CDR1 is SGHDT, CDR2 YYEEEE, per germline. This CDR3 has 14 residues. In DNA form, the CDR3 reads TGTGCCAGCAGCTGGGGACGGGATCTAAACATTCAGTACTTC. It translates to CASSWGRDLNIQYF.

The V gene is TRBV29-1, the J gene TRBJ2-3; 9 bases are a match to TRBD2. V was pared by 4 bases and J by 3 bases, with 5 bases of the junction left unmatched. This CDR3 region has 14 residues. CDR1 is SQVTM, CDR2 ANQGSEA, per germline. CDR3 in amino acids: CSVGPSGGTDTQYF. CDR3 in DNA: TGCAGCGTTGGACCGAGCGGGGGGACAGATACGCAGTATTTT.

The V call is TRBV20-1, the J call TRBJ2-4, with a weak D call TRBD2 (5 bases). The J call may be faulty, since TRBJ2-5 better matches the DNA end. The CDR3 is 13 amino acids. Germline V gives CDR1 DFQATT, CDR2 SNEGSKA (reference sequence). The DNA of the CDR3 is TGCAGTGCCGCCACTAGTCGGCAAGAGACCCAGTACTTC. Its protein is CSAATSRQETQYF.

V usage is TRBV20-1 and J usage is TRBJ2-1, with 12 bases matching TRBD2. The CDR3 spans 15 residues. CDR1 is DFQATT, CDR2 SNEGSKA, per germline (reference sequence). The J segment lost 2 bases and the V segment lost 3 bases, leaving 2 bases of the junction unmatched. CDR3 residues: CSARASGGAYNEQFF. CDR3 bases: TGCAGTGCTAGGGCTAGCGGGGGGGCCTACAATGAGCAGTTCTTC.